Listed here is a single T cell receptor (beta chain). The entry originates in a study of T cells in tumors and immune-related adverse events. V lost 4 bases and J lost 2, with 9 bases in between. From germline, CDR1 is MNHNS and CDR2 SASEGT. This CDR3 region has 13 residues. Produced via immunoSEQ multiplex PCR; TCRdb's table is partial and in-frame only. The sample contains approximately 2,500 clones, about four fifths of which appear only once. This sequence originates from a female donor with metastatic renal cell carcinoma. Sequences were derived from tumor tissue, sampled from a patient treated with anti-PD-1 therapy. This chain links TRBV6-1 with TRBJ2-7; possibly TRBD1 for D (5 bases). CDR3 nucleotide sequence: TGTGCCAGCAGTGTTGACAGTCCCTACGAGCAGTACTTC. Its translation is CASSVDSPYEQYF.